This T cell receptor beta chain was profiled in a study of CD8 T cells in Susac syndrome. Looking at the study overall: Among the Susac syndrome patients who underwent sequencing, about 6 had clinically active disease, while eight of them were in remission.

Reverse transcription of roughly 0.5 to 1 ug RNA was carried out with random hexamers. TCRdb called the immunoSEQ multiplex PCR reads again in MiXCR, with one record for every CDR3 protein. The data contain around 80,000 distinct CDR3 sequences, roughly 94% of them singletons. Whole-study findings and limits: Clonal expansion of CD8+ cells in Susac peaked in TEMRA cells (and in active patients).

From blood CD8+ and CD4+ T cells, the TCR beta chain was sequenced. Remarks on this clonotype: Its antigen is still unknown.

The sequencing input was CD8+ T cells from PBMCs. This TCR came from a human donor with Susac syndrome.

The CDR3 protein is CASSIHRGEQFF. The CDR3, as DNA: TGTGCCAGCAGTATTCACAGGGGTGAGCAGTTCTTC. This sequence joins TRBV12-3 or TRBV12-4 and TRBJ2-1, with 7 bases that match TRBD1. Trimming removed 5 bases from V and 9 bases from J; junction bases left unmatched: 4. CDR3 length equals 12 residues.